This T cell receptor (beta chain) was sequenced during a study of cytomegalovirus exposure and HLA in healthy donors (dated by TCRdb to between 2016 and 2019). About the full investigation: An earlier analysis of roughly 500 of the donors reported approximately 300 Gb of sequence data and about 120 million unique TCR beta sequences obtained from approximately 180 million T cells. Around 320 gigabases of sequencing data and roughly 90 million unique TCR sequences were included in an early release covering about 700 HLA-typed donors. Of the approximately 370 genotyped donors, more than 75% were placed in the genetic ancestry cluster associated with self-reported Caucasian donors. The study aimed to test whether cataloging public T cell receptors could reveal signatures of past pathogen exposure. The study used immunosequencing to profile the T cell repertoires of some 600 subjects and linked those repertoires to cytomegalovirus serostatus. Besides the first cohort of around 700 subjects, a separate validation cohort made up of about 120 different subjects was used. High-throughput TCR immunosequencing, statistical association of individual TCRs with disease status, and machine learning were combined to predict cytomegalovirus infection status. A later analysis re-examined previously published TCR beta repertoires from over 500 donors and added high-resolution HLA genotyping to investigate patterns of TCR occurrence. Rather than using new phenotypic data, the later analysis identified candidate immune exposures from TCR beta sequences and from how often those sequences occurred across donors. To decide whether each TCR beta V gene segment behaved as functional or pseudogenic, an earlier analysis of some 600 of the donors relied on high-throughput TCR beta sequencing. Donor age, sex, ethnicity and CMV serostatus were collected together with the repertoire data. Genome-wide SNP genotypes for about 65% of the roughly 700 donors were used in a later genetic analysis, which treated that subset as a discovery cohort. Every repertoire in the discovery cohort had been generated on one and the same sequencing platform. Both class I and class II loci were covered by HLA typing, at four-digit resolution. The number of donors typed differed by locus, with about 629-630 for A, B, C, DRB1 and DQB1, roughly 520 for DQA1, 600 to 610 for DPA1, and 472 for DPB1. Several DR-DQ haplotypes were handled as single units for association and clustering, since linkage in the cohort was strong. Across under 500 genotyped donors of the cohort, an average of about 240,000 unique TCR beta nucleotide sequences per donor were sequenced, and roughly a sixth of those sequences were non-productive.

Turning to this clone: There is no known antigen for this receptor. Base quality data are lacking; no much larger clone is found one base away.

Library preparation employed the immunoSEQ multiplex PCR assay. The multiplex PCR relied on a mix of 60 forward primers for TCR Vbeta segments and 13 reverse primers for TCR Jbeta segments. Amplification of the CDR3 region of rearranged TCR beta genes was performed with a multiplex PCR assay on genomic DNA. The amplified TCR beta libraries were sequenced on the Illumina HiSeq System as 87-base-pair reads. In the original analysis: A later analysis tallied 80 million to 95 million unique TCR beta chains across the 550 to 850 repertoires, and 10 million to 11 million of those chains were shared by two or more donors. Raw reads were error-corrected and collapsed into unique sequences with a nearest-neighbor algorithm that merged closely related sequences to remove PCR and sequencing errors. To assign V, D and J gene segments, CDR3 sequences were aligned to IMGT reference sequences. Each retained sequence needed at least a six-nucleotide match to both a V gene segment and a J gene segment. A rearrangement was called productive if the CDR3 had no stop codons and remained in frame with V and J, and every other rearrangement was called non-productive. CDR3 was defined by IMGT convention, running from the second conserved V-encoded cysteine to the conserved J-encoded phenylalanine. In an earlier analysis of around 600 of the donors, sequences lacking an unambiguous match to a single V gene segment were excluded. In an earlier analysis of roughly 600 of the donors, a V segment was called functional when productive rearrangements were above 56.7%, and segregating when the standard deviation between donors exceeded 5%. A statistical classification framework was developed to diagnose cytomegalovirus status using the catalog of TCR beta chain sequences. In a later analysis, V and J genes were assigned by comparing TCR nucleotide sequences against IMGT/GENE-DB human TR gene sequences. Using the TCRdist pipeline, a later analysis assigned CDR3 sequences along with most-parsimonious VDJ recombination scenarios. In a later analysis, each TCR beta chain was defined by its CDR3 amino acid sequence together with its V-gene family, and reads lacking a unique V-gene family were excluded. As a way to deal with suspected cross-contamination and a sequencing artifact, a later analysis dropped 450 to 600 nucleotide sequences that were highly shared and had low generation probability. In a later analysis, a clonal expansion index for each public chain was calculated from normalized within-repertoire ranks of inferred template counts. In a later analysis, generation probabilities were computed with a VDJ recombination model fitted to out-of-frame rearrangements, and the resulting probabilities were checked against IGoR. A later analysis scored TCR-TCR, TCR-HLA and TCR-CMV co-occurrence with hypergeometric tests, applying a repertoire-size bias correction to TCR pairs. A later analysis estimated false discovery rates by permuting HLA or CMV assignments 20 times. In a later analysis, co-occurring TCRs were grouped with DBSCAN, and TCRdist sequence similarity was added when clustering was performed within HLA-allele-positive subsets. Repertoires with fewer than 30,000 or more than 120,000 public chains, plus five repertoires with anomalous nucleotide sharing, were excluded from co-occurrence clustering. Drawn from immuneACCESS, this table holds only the in-frame rearrangements with V and J called that TCRdb kept. Clones are partly lost; checked studies trace under half to an unresolved V gene and leave the rest unexplained. D and trimming were read from the DNA, whereas the V and J calls and clone size are those reported in that table. The sample yields 90,000 or so clones; less than 85% were counted once. Of the sample, about 4.2% falls within the top ten clones.

The cohort comprised approximately 700 healthy bone marrow donors. All cohort members were sampled while nominally healthy, although unrecorded immune exposures were likely present. The donor was CMV seronegative and belonged to the group of 352 seronegative cohort members. A peripheral blood sample was collected from each donor, and TCR beta sequencing was performed on peripheral blood mononuclear cells. Genomic DNA extraction from the blood cell samples was performed with the Qiagen DNeasy Blood Extraction Kit. Reading the germline V gene gives CDR1 SGHDT and CDR2 YYEEEE. From cysteine to phenylalanine, the CDR3 is 16 amino acids long. Only the CDR3 part of the read is kept: 48 bases, read in frame from the first base. V is pruned by 2 bases and J by 1 base, leaving 6 bases of the junction without a gene match. What the study reported, not specific to this receptor: HLA typing was unavailable for some donors at each locus, so association tests used only the typed subset. The sequencing pipeline was judged likely to have produced a cluster of highly shared sequence variants as a technical artifact. A later genetic analysis associated a missense DCLRE1C variant with V-gene and J-gene trimming of TCR beta chains, and an independent cohort replicated the association. The cohort was sequenced for TCR beta chains only, and without alpha or paired-chain data the features that could be detected were limited. The only immune exposure information available for the cohort was CMV serostatus. Most TCR sequences were observed very rarely across donors, whereas some public TCRs were present in many individuals. According to a later analysis, parvovirus B19, influenza, CMV and Epstein-Barr virus appeared linked to several top co-occurrence clusters. Linkage disequilibrium might explain the correlated functional status among segregating V segments, but an unknown experimental factor could not be excluded. A further reported finding was that TCR beta sequences accurately predicted the HLA-A and HLA-B alleles for most subjects in the first cohort. Because counts were too low, some 17 rarely observed V segments, including chromosome 9 orphons, were excluded from the earlier analysis of fewer than 650 of the donors. When HLA alleles, especially DR and DQ, strongly co-occurred, TCR associations were difficult to assign to individual alleles. In a later analysis, 15,000 to 20,000 TCR beta sequences were associated with specific HLA alleles at a false discovery rate of 0.05. The classifier was reported to diagnose cytomegalovirus status with high specificity and sensitivity in both the original cohort and the validation cohort. In a later genetic analysis, fewer N-insertions in productive TCRs were reported among donors in an Asian-associated ancestry cluster than the roughly 670-donor mean. Most CMV-associated TCR beta chains appeared to be HLA-restricted in a later analysis, and the HLA associations seemed to be driven largely by CMV exposure. According to the authors, the approach could potentially be generalized to other disease states and immunological phenotypes. According to a later analysis, TCR association rates differed among HLA loci, with DRB1 alleles showing the most associated TCRs and HLA-C alleles showing the fewest. In the study, around 150 TCR beta chains were listed as associated with cytomegalovirus. Compared with equally common non-associated chains, HLA-associated TCR beta chains in a later analysis were more clonally expanded and had lower generation probabilities. The 87-base-pair reads could not distinguish some IMGT-functional V segments, including TRBV6-2 and TRBV6-3, so those segments were excluded. Presence/absence analyses assumed roughly uniform sequencing depth across donors, an assumption that may not hold. In an earlier analysis of approximately 590 of the donors, most TCR beta V segments appeared in productive rearrangements about 87% or about 30% of the time, broadly matching IMGT annotations. In vitro tests confirmed that a few of the cytomegalovirus-associated TCR beta chains recognize cytomegalovirus antigens.

This clonotype was sampled from a man aged 55-75 years in good health and CMV-seronegative. The chain uses TRBV5-6 and TRBJ2-3, with 8 bases matching TRBD2. Sequencing used PBMCs. The CDR3 protein sequence reads: CASSLTGGPGTDTQYF. The DNA sequence reads TGTGCCAGCAGCTTAACGGGGGGGCCCGGCACAGATACGCAGTATTTT. The CDR3, completed at both ends by the reference TRBV5-6 and TRBJ2-3 genes, gives the full variable domain DAGVTQSPTHLIKTRGQQVTLRCSPKSGHDTVSWYQQALGQGPQFIFQYYEEEERQRGNFPDRFSGHQFPNYSSELNVNALLLGDSALYLCASSLTGGPGTDTQYFGPGTRLTVL.